This T cell receptor beta chain was sequenced in a study of cytomegalovirus exposure and HLA in healthy donors. This CDR3 is 17 amino acids long. The trim removed 0 bases at V and 8 bases at J, leaving 12 bases unmatched. Germline-derived CDR1 and CDR2 are LNHNV and YYDKDF (reference sequence). The PCR used 60 Vbeta and 13 Jbeta primers. Method: immunoSEQ multiplex PCR; TCRdb's copy keeps in-frame clones and lacks some. The sample consists of some 66,000 clones, about 71% of them appearing once. Note on this clone: Its antigen is as yet unknown.

Study results and caveats: TCR beta chain V- and J-gene trimming was linked, in a later analysis, to a missense variant in DCLRE1C. There was a cluster of highly shared sequence variants that was likely a sequencing artifact.

Sequenced: PBMCs. This clonotype was sampled from a man aged 55 to 70 in good health and CMV-seropositive. The chain is built from TRBV15 and TRBJ2-1, with 8 bases matching TRBD2. Written as DNA, the CDR3 is TGTGCCACCAGCAGAGATCGGGGGACTAGTAGAAAGTATGAGCAGTTCTTC. Translating it yields CATSRDRGTSRKYEQFF.